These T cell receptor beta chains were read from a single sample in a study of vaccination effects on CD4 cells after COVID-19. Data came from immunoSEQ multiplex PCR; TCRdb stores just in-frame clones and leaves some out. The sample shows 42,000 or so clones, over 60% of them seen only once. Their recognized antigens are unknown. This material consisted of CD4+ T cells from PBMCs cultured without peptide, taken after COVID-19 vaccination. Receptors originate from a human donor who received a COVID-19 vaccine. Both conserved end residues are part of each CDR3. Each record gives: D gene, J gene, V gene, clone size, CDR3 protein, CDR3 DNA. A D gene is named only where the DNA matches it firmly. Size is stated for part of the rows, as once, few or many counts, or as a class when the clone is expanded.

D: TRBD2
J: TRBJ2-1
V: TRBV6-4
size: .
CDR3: CASSEAGGSNEQFF
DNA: TGTGCCAGCAGTGAAGCGGGAGGGTCCAATGAGCAGTTCTTC

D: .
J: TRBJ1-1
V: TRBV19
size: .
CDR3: CASRDPGQGRTYTEAFF
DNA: TGTGCCAGTAGGGATCCCGGGCAGGGCAGAACCTACACTGAAGCTTTCTTT

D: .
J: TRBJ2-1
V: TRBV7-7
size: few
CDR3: CASRSRSEGYNEQFF
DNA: TGTGCCAGCAGGTCGCGGAGCGAGGGGTACAATGAGCAGTTCTTC

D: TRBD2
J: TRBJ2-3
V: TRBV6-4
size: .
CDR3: CASSDVAGGLQYF
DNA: TGTGCCAGCAGTGACGTAGCGGGAGGGCTGCAGTATTTT

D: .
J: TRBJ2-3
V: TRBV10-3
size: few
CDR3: CAISEGLANPRGTDTQYF
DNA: TGTGCCATCAGTGAGGGGCTAGCCAACCCGAGGGGCACAGATACGCAGTATTTT

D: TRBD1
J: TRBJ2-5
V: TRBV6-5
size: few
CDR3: CAIDRGNGFETQYF
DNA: TGTGCCATCGACAGGGGTAACGGCTTCGAGACCCAGTACTTC

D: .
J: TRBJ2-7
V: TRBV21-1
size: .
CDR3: CASSKVRPLRGLEQYF
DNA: TGTGCCAGCAGCAAAGTTCGTCCACTGCGAGGTCTCGAGCAGTACTTC

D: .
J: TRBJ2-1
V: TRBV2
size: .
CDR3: CASKAGELYNEQFF
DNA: TGTGCCAGCAAGGCAGGGGAGTTGTACAATGAGCAGTTCTTC

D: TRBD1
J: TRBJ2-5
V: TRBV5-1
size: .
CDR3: CASSVTGTVQETQYF
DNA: TGCGCCAGCAGCGTTACCGGGACAGTCCAAGAGACCCAGTACTTC

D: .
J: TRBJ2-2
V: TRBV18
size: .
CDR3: CASSPRQVQNTGELFF
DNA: TGTGCCAGCTCACCCCGACAGGTACAGAACACCGGGGAGCTGTTTTTT

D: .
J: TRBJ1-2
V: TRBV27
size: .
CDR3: CASSLQGIYGYTF
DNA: TGTGCCAGCAGCCTGCAGGGTATTTATGGCTACACCTTC

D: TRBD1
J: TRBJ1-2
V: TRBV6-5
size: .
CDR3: CASSYSSQGASYGYTF
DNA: TGTGCCAGCAGTTACTCGAGTCAGGGGGCCTCCTATGGCTACACCTTC

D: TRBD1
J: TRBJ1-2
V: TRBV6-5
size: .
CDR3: CASSYSRTGYGYTF
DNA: TGTGCCAGCAGTTACTCGCGGACAGGCTATGGCTACACCTTC

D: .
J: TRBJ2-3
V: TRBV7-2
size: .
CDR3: CASSLEATRTDTQYF
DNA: TGTGCCAGCAGCTTAGAGGCCACACGCACAGATACGCAGTATTTT

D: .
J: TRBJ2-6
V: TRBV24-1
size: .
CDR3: CATVASNTSSGANVLTF
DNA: TGTGCCACCGTGGCGAGTAATACAAGCTCTGGGGCCAACGTCCTGACTTTC

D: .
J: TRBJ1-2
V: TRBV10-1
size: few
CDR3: CASSDEGSYTF
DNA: TGCGCCAGCAGTGATGAGGGCAGCTACACCTTC

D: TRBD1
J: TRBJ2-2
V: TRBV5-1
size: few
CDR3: CASSSGTGPTGELFF
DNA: TGCGCCAGCAGCTCCGGGACAGGCCCCACCGGGGAGCTGTTTTTT

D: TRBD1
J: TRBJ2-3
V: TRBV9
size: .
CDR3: CASSVGTGGTDTQYF
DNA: TGTGCCAGCAGCGTGGGGACAGGGGGCACAGATACGCAGTATTTT

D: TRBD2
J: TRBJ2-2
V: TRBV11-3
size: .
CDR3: CASSLYGGAGELFF
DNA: TGTGCCAGCAGCTTATACGGGGGGGCCGGGGAGCTGTTTTTT

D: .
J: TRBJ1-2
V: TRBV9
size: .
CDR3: CASSVDRQNYGYTF
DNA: TGTGCCAGCAGCGTAGATCGACAGAACTATGGCTACACCTTC

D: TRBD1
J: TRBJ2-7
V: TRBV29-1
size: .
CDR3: CSARGTGVKYEQYF
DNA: TGCAGCGCCCGGGGGACAGGGGTCAAATACGAGCAGTACTTC

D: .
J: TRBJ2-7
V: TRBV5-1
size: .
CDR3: CASSLSPSTYEQYF
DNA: TGCGCCAGCAGCTTGTCCCCTAGCACCTACGAGCAGTACTTC

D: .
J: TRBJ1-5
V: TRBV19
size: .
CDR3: CASSIWDGNNQPQHF
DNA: TGTGCCAGTAGTATTTGGGACGGTAACAATCAGCCCCAGCATTTT

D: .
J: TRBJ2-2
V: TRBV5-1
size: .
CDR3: CASSFGNTGELFF
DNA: TGCGCCAGCAGCTTTGGGAACACCGGGGAGCTGTTTTTT

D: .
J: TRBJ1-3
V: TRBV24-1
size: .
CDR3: CATSDSLGNTIYF
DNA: TGTGCCACCAGTGATTCATTGGGAAACACCATATATTTT

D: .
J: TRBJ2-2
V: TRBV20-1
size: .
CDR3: CSASSGTAGELFF
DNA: TGCAGTGCTAGTTCGGGTACGGCCGGGGAGCTGTTTTTT

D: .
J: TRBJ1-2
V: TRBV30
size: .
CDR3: CAWSLASGGYYGYTF
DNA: TGTGCCTGGAGTTTGGCCTCTGGCGGATACTATGGCTACACCTTC

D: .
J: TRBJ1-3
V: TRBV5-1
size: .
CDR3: CASSLARPRAGNTIYF
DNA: TGCGCCAGCAGCTTGGCCCGTCCCCGTGCTGGAAACACCATATATTTT

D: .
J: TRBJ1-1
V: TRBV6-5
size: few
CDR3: CASTYGQLNTEAFF
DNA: TGTGCCAGCACCTACGGACAGTTGAACACTGAAGCTTTCTTT

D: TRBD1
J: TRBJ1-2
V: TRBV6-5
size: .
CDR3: CASSYADREGGGYTF
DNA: TGTGCCAGCAGTTACGCAGACAGGGAAGGAGGCGGCTACACCTTC

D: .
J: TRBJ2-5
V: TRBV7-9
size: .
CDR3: CASSFLGGQETQYF
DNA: TGTGCCAGCAGCTTTTTAGGAGGGCAAGAGACCCAGTACTTC

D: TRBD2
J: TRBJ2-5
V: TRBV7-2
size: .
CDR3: CASSSGEGKTQYF
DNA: TGTGCCAGCAGCTCCGGGGAGGGGAAGACCCAGTACTTC

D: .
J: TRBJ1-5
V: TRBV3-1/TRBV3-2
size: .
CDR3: CASSHTGKDQPQHF
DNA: TGTGCCAGCAGCCACACAGGGAAAGATCAGCCCCAGCATTTT

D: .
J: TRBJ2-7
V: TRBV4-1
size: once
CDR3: CASSQVTGSSYEQYF
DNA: TGCGCCAGCAGCCAAGTAACAGGTTCCTCCTACGAGCAGTACTTC

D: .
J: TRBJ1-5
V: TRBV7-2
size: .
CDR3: CASSGEKGNNQPQHF
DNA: TGTGCCAGCAGCGGCGAGAAGGGAAACAATCAGCCCCAGCATTTT

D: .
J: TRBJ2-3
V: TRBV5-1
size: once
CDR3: CASSLGSGSTDTQYF
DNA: TGCGCCAGCAGCTTGGGGTCGGGCAGCACAGATACGCAGTATTTT

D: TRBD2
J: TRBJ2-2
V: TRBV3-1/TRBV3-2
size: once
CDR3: CASSQDSGGTGELFF
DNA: TGTGCCAGCAGCCAAGATAGCGGGGGCACCGGGGAGCTGTTTTTT

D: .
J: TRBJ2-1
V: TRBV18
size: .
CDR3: CASSPEGRVQSRDGQFF
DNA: TGTGCCAGCTCACCAGAAGGACGGGTCCAAAGTCGGGATGGGCAGTTCTTC

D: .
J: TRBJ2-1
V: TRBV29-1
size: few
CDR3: CSKRGGSYNEQFF
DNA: TGCAGCAAAAGGGGGGGCTCCTACAATGAGCAGTTCTTC

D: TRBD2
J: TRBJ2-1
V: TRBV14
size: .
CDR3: CASSQGAGLVYNEQFF
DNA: TGTGCCAGCAGCCAAGGTGCCGGACTAGTGTACAATGAGCAGTTCTTC

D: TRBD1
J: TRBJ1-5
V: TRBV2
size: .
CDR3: CASTLGQGNQPQHF
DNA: TGTGCCAGCACCCTTGGACAGGGCAATCAGCCCCAGCATTTT

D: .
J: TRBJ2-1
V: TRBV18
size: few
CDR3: CASSPRLGEYNEQFF
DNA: TGTGCCAGCTCACCGAGACTAGGGGAATACAATGAGCAGTTCTTC

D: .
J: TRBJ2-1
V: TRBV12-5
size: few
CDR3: CASGRDHTYNEQFF
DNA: TGTGCTAGTGGTCGGGACCACACCTACAATGAGCAGTTCTTC

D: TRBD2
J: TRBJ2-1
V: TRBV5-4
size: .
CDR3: CASRLAGGRYNEQFF
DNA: TGTGCCAGCAGACTAGCGGGAGGGCGTTACAATGAGCAGTTCTTC

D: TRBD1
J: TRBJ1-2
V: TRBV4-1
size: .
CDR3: CASSSQGNYGYTF
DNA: TGCGCCAGCAGCTCACAGGGGAACTATGGCTACACCTTC

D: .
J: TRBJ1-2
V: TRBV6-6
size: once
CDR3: CASRLDGYTF
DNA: TGTGCCAGCAGACTCGATGGCTACACCTTC

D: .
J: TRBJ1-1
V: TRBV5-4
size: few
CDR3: CASSLATQGQNTEAFF
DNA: TGTGCCAGCAGCTTGGCCACACAAGGGCAGAACACTGAAGCTTTCTTT

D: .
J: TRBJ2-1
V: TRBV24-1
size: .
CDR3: CAPRQRGCSYNEQFF
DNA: TGTGCCCCGAGGCAGAGGGGGTGCTCCTACAATGAGCAGTTCTTC

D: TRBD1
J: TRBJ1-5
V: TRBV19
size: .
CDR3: CASSRTGANQPQHF
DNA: TGTGCCAGTTCCCGGACAGGGGCGAATCAGCCCCAGCATTTT

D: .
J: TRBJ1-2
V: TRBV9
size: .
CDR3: CASSVSNYGYTF
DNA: TGTGCCAGCAGCGTATCCAACTATGGCTACACCTTC

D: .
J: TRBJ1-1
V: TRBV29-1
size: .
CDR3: CSSSRGATNTEAFF
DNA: TGCAGTTCAAGTCGGGGGGCGACGAACACTGAAGCTTTCTTT

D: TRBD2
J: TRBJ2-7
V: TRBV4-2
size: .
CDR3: CASSQELTSGPYEQYF
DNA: TGTGCCAGCAGCCAAGAGCTAACTAGCGGTCCCTACGAGCAGTACTTC

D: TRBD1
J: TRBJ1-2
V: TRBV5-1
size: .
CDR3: CASSAGQETNYGYTF
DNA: TGCGCCAGCAGCGCTGGACAGGAGACTAACTATGGCTACACCTTC

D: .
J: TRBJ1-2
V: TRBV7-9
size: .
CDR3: CASSLEWGAAGGGYTF
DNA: TGTGCCAGCAGCTTAGAGTGGGGGGCCGCCGGGGGTGGCTACACCTTC